This T cell receptor beta chain came from a study of T cell changes during pregnancy in multiple sclerosis. Sequencing was performed with immunoSEQ multiplex PCR; in TCRdb, only in-frame clones are kept and a portion is missing. This repertoire shows over 65,000 clones, approximately 94% found once; its top ten account for around 0.6%. V was trimmed by 4 bases and J by 3 bases, leaving 14 bases between them. The CDR3 has 14 amino acids. In germline, CDR1 is SGHDT, CDR2 YYEEEE. The TCR comes from a female donor with multiple sclerosis, enrolled in a pregnancy study. This sample comprised peripheral blood, obtained in the third trimester of pregnancy. The chain couples TRBV5-6 to TRBJ2-7, with D perhaps matching TRBD1 (5 bases). DNA of the CDR3: TGTGCCAGCAGCCATAATACAGGCTTCTACGAGCAGTACTTC. The encoded protein is CASSHNTGFYEQYF.